This TCR beta chain stems from a study of blood T cell repertoires in COVID-19. The CDR3 extends over 13 amino acids. Germline V gene lookup returns CDR1 MDHEN and CDR2 SYDVKM. V gave up 3 bases and J gave up 5 bases, with 9 bases separating them. The data were produced by immunoSEQ multiplex PCR, yet TCRdb's version contains in-frame clones alone and is incomplete. The sample yields hundreds of thousands of clones, around 83% seen once. This TCR was sampled from a woman in her forties or fifties with acute or convalescent COVID-19. The chain employs TRBV28 and TRBJ2-3, with D possibly TRBD1 on 5 matching bases. Sequenced material: peripheral blood. The CDR3 nucleotides are TGTGCCAGCAGTTTGGGGCGACTAGATACGCAGTATTTT. As protein: CASSLGRLDTQYF. Full variable domain (rest looked up from reference TRBV28 and TRBJ2-3): DVKVTQSSRYLVKRTGEKVFLECVQDMDHENMFWYRQDPGLGLRLIYFSYDVKMKEKGDIPEGYSVSREKKERFSLILESASTNQTSMYLCASSLGRLDTQYFGPGTRLTVL.